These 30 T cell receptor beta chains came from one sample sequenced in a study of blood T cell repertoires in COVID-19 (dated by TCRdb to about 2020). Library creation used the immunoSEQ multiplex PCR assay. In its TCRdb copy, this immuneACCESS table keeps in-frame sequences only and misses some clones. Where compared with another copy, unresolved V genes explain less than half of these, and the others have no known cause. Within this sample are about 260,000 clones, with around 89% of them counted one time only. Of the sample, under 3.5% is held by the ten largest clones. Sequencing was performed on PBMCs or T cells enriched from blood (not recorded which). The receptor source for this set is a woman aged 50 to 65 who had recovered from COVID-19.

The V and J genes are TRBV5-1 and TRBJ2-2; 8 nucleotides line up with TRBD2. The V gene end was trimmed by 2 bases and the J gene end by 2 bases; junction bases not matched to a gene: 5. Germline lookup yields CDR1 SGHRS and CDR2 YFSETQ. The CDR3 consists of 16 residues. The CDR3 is CASSFRREANTGELFF. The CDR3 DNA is TGCGCCAGCAGCTTCAGGCGGGAGGCCAACACCGGGGAGCTGTTTTTT. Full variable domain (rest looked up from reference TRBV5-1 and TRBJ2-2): KAGVTQTPRYLIKTRGQQVTLSCSPISGHRSVSWYQQTPGQGLQFLFEYFSETQRNKGNFPGRFSGRQFSNSRSEMNVSTLELGDSALYLCASSFRREANTGELFFGEGSRLTVL.

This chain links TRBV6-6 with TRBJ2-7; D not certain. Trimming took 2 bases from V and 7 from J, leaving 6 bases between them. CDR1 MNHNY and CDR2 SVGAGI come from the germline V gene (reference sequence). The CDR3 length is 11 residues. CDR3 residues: CASSYIGEQYF. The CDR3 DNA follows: TGTGCCAGCAGTTACATCGGGGAGCAGTACTTC.

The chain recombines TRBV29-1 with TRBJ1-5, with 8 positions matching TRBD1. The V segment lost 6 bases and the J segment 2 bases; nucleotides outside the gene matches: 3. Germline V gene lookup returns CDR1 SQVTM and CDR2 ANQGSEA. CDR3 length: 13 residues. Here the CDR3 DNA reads TGCAGCGTGCTGACAGGGGGCAATCAGCCCCAGCATTTT. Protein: CSVLTGGNQPQHF.

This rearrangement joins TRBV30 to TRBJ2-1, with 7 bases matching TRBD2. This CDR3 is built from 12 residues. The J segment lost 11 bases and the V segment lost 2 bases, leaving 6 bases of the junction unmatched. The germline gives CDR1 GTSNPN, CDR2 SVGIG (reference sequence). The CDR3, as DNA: TGTGCCTGGAGTAAGGCTAGCGGACAGCAGTTCTTC. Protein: CAWSKASGQQFF.

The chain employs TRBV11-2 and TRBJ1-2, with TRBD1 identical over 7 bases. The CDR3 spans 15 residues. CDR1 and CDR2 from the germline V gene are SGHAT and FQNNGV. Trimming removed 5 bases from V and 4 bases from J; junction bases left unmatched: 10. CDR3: CASSPRDRPFYGYTF. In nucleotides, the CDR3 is TGTGCCAGCAGCCCCCGGGACAGACCCTTCTATGGCTACACCTTC.

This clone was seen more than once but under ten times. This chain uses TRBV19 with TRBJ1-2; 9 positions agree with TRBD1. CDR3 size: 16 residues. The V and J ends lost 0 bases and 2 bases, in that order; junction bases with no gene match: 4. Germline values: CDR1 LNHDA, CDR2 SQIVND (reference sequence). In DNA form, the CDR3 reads TGTGCCAGTAGTATAGACCCGGGACAGGGAAACTATGGCTACACCTTC. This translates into CASSIDPGQGNYGYTF.

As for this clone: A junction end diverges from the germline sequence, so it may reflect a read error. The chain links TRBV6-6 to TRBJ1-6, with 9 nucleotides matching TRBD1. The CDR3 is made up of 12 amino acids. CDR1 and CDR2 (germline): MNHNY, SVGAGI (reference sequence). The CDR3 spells CASSYSGDRAVF. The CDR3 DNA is TGTGCCAGCAGTTACTCGGGGGACAGGGCAGTTTTT.

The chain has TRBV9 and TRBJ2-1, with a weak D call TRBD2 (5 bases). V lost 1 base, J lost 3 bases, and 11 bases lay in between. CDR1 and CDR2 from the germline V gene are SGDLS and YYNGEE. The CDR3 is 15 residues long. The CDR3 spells CASSVTGIGYNEQFF. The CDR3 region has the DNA TGTGCCAGCAGCGTAACCGGGATCGGCTACAATGAGCAGTTCTTC.

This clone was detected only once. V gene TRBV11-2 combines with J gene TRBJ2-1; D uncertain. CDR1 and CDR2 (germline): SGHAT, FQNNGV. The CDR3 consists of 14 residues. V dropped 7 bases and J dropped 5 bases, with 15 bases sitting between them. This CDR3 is CASKRSRSDNEQFF. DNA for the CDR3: TGTGCCAGCAAACGGTCTAGGTCGGACAATGAGCAGTTCTTC.

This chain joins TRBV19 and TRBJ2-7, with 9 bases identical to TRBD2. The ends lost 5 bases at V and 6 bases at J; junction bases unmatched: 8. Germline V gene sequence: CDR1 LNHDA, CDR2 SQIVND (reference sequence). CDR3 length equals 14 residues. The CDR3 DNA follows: TGTGCCAGTAGTTGGATAGCGGGAGAGACCGAGCAGTACTTC. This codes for CASSWIAGETEQYF.

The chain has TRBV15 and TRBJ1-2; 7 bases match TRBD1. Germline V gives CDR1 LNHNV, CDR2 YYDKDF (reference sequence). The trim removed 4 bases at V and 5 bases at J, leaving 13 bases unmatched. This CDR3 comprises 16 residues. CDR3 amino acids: CATSKKIKGAGYGYTF. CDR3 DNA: TGTGCCACCAGCAAGAAGATTAAGGGGGCAGGTTATGGCTACACCTTC.

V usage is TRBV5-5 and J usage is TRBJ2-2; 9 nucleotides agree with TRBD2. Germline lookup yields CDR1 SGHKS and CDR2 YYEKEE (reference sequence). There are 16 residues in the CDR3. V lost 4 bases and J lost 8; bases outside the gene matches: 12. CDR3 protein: CASSPPGTSLTGELFF. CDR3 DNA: TGTGCCAGCAGCCCACCTGGGACTAGCTTGACTGGGGAGCTGTTTTTT.

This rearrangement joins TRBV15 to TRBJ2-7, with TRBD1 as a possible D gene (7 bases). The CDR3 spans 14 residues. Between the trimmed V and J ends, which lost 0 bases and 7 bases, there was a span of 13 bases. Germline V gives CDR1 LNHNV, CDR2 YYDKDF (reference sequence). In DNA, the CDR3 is TGTGCCACCAGCAGAGATCTGACAGGGAGGGAGCAGTACTTC. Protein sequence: CATSRDLTGREQYF.

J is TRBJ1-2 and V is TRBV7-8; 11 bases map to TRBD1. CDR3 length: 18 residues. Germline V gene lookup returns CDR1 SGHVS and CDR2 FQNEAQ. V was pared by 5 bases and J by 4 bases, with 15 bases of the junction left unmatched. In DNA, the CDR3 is TGTGCCAGCAGCGCAAGACTGGCTGGGACAGGGGGTGTCTATGGCTACACCTTC. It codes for CASSARLAGTGGVYGYTF.

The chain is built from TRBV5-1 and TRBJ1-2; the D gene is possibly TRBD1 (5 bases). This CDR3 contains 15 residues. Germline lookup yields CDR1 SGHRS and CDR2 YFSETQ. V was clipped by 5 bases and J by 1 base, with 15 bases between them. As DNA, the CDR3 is TGCGCCAGCAGACCGGGGGACGGCCTTAACTATGGCTACACCTTC. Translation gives CASRPGDGLNYGYTF.

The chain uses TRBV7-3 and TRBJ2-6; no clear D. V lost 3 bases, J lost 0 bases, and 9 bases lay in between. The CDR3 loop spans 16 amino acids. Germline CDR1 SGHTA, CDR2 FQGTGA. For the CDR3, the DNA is TGTGCCAGCAGCTTGGGCATGGGCTCTGGGGCCAACGTCCTGACTTTC. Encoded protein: CASSLGMGSGANVLTF.

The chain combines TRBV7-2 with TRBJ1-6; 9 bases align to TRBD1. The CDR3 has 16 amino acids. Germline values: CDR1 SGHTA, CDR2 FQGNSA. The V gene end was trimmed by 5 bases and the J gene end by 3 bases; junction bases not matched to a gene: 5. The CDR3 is CASSADRGSYNSPLHF. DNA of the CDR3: TGTGCCAGCAGCGCGGACAGGGGTAGCTATAATTCACCCCTCCACTTT.

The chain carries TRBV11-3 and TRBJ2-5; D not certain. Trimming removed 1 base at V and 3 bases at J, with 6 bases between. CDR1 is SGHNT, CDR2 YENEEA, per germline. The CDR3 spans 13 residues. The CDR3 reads CASSLGRKETQYF. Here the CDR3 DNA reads TGTGCCAGCAGCTTAGGTAGAAAAGAGACCCAGTACTTC.

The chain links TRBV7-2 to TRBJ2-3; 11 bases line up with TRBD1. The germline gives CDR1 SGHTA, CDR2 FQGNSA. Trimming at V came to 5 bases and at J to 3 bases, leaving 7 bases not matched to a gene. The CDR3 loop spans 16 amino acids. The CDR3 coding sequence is TGTGCCAGCAGCCTAAGGACAGGGGGCATGACAGATACGCAGTATTTT. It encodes CASSLRTGGMTDTQYF. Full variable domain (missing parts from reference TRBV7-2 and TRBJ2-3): GAGVSQSPSNKVTEKGKDVELRCDPISGHTALYWYRQSLGQGLEFLIYFQGNSAPDKSGLPSDRFSAERTGGSVSTLTIQRTQQEDSAVYLCASSLRTGGMTDTQYFGPGTRLTVL.

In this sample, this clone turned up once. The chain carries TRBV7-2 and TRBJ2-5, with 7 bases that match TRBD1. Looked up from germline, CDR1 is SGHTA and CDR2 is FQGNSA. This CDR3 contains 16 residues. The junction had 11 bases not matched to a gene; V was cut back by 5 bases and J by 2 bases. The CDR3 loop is CASSGSGTVTQETQYF. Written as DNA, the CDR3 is TGTGCCAGCAGCGGATCCGGGACAGTTACTCAAGAGACCCAGTACTTC.

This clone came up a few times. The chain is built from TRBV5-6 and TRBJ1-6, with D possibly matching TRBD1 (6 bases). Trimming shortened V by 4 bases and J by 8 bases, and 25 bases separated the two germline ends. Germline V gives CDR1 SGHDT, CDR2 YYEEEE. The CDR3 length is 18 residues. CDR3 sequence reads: CASSPGIVRTVGYSPLHF. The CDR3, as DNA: TGTGCCAGCAGCCCGGGAATCGTTAGGACAGTAGGATATTCACCCCTCCACTTT.

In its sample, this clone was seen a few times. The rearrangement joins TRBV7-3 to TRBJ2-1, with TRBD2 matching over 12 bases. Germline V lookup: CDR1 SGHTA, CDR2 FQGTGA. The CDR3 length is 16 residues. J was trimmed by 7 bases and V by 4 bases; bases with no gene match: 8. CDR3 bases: TGTGCCAGCAGCTCCCCCGGACTAGCGGGACGGAATGAGCAGTTCTTC. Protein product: CASSSPGLAGRNEQFF.

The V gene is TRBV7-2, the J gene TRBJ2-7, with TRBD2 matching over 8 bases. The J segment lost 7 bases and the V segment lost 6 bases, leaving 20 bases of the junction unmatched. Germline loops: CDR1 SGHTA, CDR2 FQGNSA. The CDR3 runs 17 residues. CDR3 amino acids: CASRGRSLSGNEFEQYF. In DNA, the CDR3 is TGTGCCAGCAGGGGCCGATCGCTTAGCGGGAATGAGTTTGAGCAGTACTTC.

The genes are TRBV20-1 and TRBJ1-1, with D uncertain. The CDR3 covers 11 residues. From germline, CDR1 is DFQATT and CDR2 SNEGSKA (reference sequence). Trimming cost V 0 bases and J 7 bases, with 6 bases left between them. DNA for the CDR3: TGCAGTGCTAGAGATAGCAATGAAGCTTTCTTT. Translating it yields CSARDSNEAFF.

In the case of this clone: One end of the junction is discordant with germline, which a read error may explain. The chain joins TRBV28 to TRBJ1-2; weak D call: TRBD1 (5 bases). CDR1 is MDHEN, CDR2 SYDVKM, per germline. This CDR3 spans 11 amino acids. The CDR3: CASSFRATGYF. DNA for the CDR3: TGTGCCAGCAGTTTCCGGGCCACAGGTTATTTC.

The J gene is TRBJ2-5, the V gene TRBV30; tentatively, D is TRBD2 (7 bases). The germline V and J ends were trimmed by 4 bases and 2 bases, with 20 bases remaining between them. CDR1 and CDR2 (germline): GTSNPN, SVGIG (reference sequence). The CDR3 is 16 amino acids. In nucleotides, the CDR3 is TGTGCCTGGATGACCCAGTGGGGGGGGCCACAAGAGACCCAGTACTTC. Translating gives CAWMTQWGGPQETQYF. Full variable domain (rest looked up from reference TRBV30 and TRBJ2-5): SQTIHQWPATLVQPVGSPLSLECTVEGTSNPNLYWYRQAAGRGLQLLFYSVGIGQISSEVPQNLSASRPQDRQFILSSKKLLLSDSGFYLCAWMTQWGGPQETQYFGPGTRLLVL.

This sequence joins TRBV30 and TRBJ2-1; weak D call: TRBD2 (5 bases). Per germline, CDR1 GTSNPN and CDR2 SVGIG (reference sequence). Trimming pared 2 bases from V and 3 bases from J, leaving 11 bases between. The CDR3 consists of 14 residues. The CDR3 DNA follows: TGTGCCTGGAGTTTTAGCGTCTACTACAATGAGCAGTTCTTC. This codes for CAWSFSVYYNEQFF.

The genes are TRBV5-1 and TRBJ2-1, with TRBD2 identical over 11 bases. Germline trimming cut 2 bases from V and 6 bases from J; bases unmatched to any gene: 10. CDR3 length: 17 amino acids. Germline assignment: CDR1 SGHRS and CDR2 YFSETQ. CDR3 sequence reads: CASSLAQLAGETNEQFF. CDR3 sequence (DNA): TGCGCCAGCAGCTTAGCACAACTAGCGGGAGAAACCAATGAGCAGTTCTTC.

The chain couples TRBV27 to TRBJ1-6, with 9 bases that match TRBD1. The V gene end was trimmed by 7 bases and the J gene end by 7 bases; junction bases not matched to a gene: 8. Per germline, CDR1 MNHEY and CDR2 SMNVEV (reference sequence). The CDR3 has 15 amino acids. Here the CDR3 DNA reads TGTGCCAGCACAAGCGCCGGGACAGGGAATTCACCCCTCCACTTT. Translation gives CASTSAGTGNSPLHF.

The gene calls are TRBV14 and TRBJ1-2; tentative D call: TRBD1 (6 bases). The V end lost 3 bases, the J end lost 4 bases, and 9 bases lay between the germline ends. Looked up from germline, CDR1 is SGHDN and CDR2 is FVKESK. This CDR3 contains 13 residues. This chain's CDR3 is CASSHGQPYGYTF. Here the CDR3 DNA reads TGTGCCAGCAGCCACGGACAGCCCTATGGCTACACCTTC.